This T cell receptor (beta chain) was identified in a study of memory CD4+ T cells and cytomegalovirus serostatus. Study at large: Donors were healthy Belgian adults, fewer than ten CMV seropositive and roughly 25 seronegative.

Germline V gives CDR1 SGHNT, CDR2 YENEEA. The CDR3 consists of 15 residues. V lost 0 bases and J lost 7, with 14 bases in between. The table came from immunoSEQ multiplex PCR; TCRdb's copy has only in-frame clones and leaves some out. The data show approximately 46,000 clones, around 70% seen once. This clone was found once. The sort gate was single viable CD3+CD4+CD8-CD45RO+ cells for memory CD4+ T cells. This TCR was recovered from an adult in good health and CMV-seropositive. The chain recombines TRBV11-3 with TRBJ2-3; D not resolved. Material for sequencing was memory CD4+ T cells from blood. CDR3 in amino acids: CASSLDGGHSNTQYF. In nucleotides, the CDR3 is TGTGCCAGCAGCTTAGATGGCGGCCACTCGAATACGCAGTATTTT. Based on the CDR3 plus reference TRBV11-3 and TRBJ2-3, the full variable domain is EAGVVQSPRYKIIEKKQPVAFWCNPISGHNTLYWYLQNLGQGPELLIRYENEEAVDDSQLPKDRFSAERLKGVDSTLKIQPAELGDSAVYLCASSLDGGHSNTQYFGPGTRLTVL.